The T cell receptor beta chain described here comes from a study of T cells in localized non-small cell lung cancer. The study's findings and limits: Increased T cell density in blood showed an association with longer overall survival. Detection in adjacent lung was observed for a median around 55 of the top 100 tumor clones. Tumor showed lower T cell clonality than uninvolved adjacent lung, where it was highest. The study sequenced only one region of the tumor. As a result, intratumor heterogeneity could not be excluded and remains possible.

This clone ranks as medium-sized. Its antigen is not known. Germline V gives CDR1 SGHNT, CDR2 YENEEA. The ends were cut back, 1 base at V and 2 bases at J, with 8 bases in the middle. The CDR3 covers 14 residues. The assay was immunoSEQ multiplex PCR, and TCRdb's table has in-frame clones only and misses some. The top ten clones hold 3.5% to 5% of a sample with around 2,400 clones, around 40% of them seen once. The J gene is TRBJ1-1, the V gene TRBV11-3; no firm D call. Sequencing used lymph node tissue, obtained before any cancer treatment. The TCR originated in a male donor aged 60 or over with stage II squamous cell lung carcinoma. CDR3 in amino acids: CASSLGRLNTEAFF. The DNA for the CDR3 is TGTGCCAGCAGCTTAGGCCGACTAAACACTGAAGCTTTCTTT.